The present T cell receptor (beta chain) was sequenced within a study of shared clonotypes between healthy human individuals. Study-wide context: There were three CD4 naive, three CD4 memory, two CD8 naive and one CD8 memory plates per donor.

Sorted subsets were amplified in replicate PCRs using around 0.2 ug DNA, approximately 30,000 T cell genomes. Clones were read by immunoSEQ multiplex PCR, and TCRdb kept only the in-frame ones, dropping some. The table records 2 million to 3 million clones, roughly nine tenths of them present only once. The V gene's germline CDR1 is SGHDT and CDR2 YYEEEE. With 3 bases removed from V and 1 base from J, the gap between germline ends came to 10 bases. The CDR3 is made up of 15 amino acids. This chain links TRBV5-6 with TRBJ2-2; D gene ambiguous. The receptor was derived from a young man in good health. The specimen sequenced was naive CD4+ T cells sorted from blood. Regarding subset: CD45RA+ positively selected. The CDR3 spells CASSWPLGNTGELFF. For the CDR3, the DNA is TGTGCCAGCAGCTGGCCCCTTGGGAACACCGGGGAGCTGTTTTTT.